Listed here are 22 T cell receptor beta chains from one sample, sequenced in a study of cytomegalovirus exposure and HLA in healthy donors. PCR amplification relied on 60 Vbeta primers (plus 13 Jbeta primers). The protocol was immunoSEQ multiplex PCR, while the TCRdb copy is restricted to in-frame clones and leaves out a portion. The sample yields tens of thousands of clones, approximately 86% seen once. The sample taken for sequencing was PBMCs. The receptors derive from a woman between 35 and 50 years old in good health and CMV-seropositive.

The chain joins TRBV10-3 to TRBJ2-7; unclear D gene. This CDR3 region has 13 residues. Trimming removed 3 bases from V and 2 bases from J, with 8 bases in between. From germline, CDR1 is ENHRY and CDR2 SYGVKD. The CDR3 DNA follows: TGTGCCATCAGTGATAGTCAGGCCTACGAGCAGTACTTC. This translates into CAISDSQAYEQYF.

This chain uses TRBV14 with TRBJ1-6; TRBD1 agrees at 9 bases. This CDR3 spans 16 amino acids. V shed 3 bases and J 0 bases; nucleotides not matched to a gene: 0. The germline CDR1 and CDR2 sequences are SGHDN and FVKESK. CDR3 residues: CASSQDRGSYNSPLHF. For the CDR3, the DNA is TGTGCCAGCAGCCAGGACAGGGGCTCCTATAATTCACCCCTCCACTTT. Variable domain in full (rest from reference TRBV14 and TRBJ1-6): EAGVTQFPSHSVIEKGQTVTLRCDPISGHDNLYWYRRVMGKEIKFLLHFVKESKQDESGMPNNRFLAERTGGTYSTLKVQPAELEDSGVYFCASSQDRGSYNSPLHFGNGTRLTVT.

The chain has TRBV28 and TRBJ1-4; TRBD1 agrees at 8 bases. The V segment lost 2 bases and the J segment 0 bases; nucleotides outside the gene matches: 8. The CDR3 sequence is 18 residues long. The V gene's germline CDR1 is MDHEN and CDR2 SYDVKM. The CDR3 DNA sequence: TGTGCCAGCAGTTTACAGCGACAGGGGTTCCCAACTAATGAAAAACTGTTTTTT. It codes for CASSLQRQGFPTNEKLFF.

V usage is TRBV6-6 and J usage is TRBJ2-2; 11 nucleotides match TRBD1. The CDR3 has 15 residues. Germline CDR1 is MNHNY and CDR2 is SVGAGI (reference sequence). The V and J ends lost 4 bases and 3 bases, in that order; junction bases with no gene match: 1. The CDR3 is CASSWGQGDTGELFF. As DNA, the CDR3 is TGTGCCAGCAGTTGGGGACAGGGGGACACCGGGGAGCTGTTTTTT.

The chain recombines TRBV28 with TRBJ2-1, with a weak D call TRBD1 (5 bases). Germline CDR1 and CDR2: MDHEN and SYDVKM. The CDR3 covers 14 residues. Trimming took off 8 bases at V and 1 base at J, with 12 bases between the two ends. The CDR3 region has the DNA TGTGCCAGCGGCCTTAGGGGTTCCTACAATGAGCAGTTCTTC. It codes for CASGLRGSYNEQFF.

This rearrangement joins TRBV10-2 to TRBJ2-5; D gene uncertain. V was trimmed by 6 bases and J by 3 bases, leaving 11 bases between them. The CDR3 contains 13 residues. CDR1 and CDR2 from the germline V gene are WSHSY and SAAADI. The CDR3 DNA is TGCGCCAGCAGCCCGGTCCTTGAAGAGACCCAGTACTTC. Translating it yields CASSPVLEETQYF.

The CDR3 coding sequence is TGTGCCAGCAGCCCGGGGGGGACGAGCTCCTATAATTCACCCCTCCACTTT. Its protein is CASSPGGTSSYNSPLHF. This chain joins TRBV5-4 and TRBJ1-6; a weak D match, TRBD1 (5 bases). This CDR3 has 17 amino acids. CDR1 is SGHNT, CDR2 YYREEE, per germline (reference sequence). V was pared by 4 bases and J by 0 bases, with 14 bases between.

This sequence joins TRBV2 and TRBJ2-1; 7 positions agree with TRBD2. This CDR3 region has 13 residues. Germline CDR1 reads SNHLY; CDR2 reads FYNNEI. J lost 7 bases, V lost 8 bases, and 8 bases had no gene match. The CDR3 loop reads CASRDYGWNEQFF. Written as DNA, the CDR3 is TGTGCCAGCCGGGACTACGGGTGGAATGAGCAGTTCTTC.

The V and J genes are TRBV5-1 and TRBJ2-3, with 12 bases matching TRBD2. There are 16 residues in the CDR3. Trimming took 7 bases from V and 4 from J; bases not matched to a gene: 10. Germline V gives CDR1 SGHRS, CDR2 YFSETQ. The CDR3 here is CASGLAGIFSADTQYF. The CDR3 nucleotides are TGCGCCAGCGGACTAGCGGGGATTTTTAGCGCAGATACGCAGTATTTT.

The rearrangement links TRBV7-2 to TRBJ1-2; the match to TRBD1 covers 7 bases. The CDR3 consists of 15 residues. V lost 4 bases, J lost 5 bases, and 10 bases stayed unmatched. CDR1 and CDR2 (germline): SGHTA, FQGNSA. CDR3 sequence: CASSSFTGDDYGYTF. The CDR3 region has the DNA TGTGCCAGCAGCTCTTTCACAGGGGACGATTATGGCTACACCTTC.

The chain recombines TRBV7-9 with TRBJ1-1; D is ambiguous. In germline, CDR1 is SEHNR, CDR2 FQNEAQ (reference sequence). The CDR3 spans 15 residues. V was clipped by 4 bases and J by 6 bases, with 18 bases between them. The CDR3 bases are TGTGCCAGCAGCTCACCGGGAACTTTTTCTGCTGAAGCTTTCTTT. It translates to CASSSPGTFSAEAFF.

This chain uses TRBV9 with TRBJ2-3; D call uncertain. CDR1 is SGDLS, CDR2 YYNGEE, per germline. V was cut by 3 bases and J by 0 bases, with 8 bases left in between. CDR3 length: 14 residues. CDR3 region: CASSGHTSTDTQYF. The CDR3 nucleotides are TGTGCCAGCAGCGGACACACTAGCACAGATACGCAGTATTTT.

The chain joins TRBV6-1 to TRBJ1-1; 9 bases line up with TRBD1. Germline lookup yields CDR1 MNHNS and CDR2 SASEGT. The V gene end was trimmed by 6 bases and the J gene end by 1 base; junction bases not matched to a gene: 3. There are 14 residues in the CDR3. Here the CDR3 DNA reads TGTGCCAGCAGGGAGACAGGGGGGAACACTGAAGCTTTCTTT. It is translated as CASRETGGNTEAFF.

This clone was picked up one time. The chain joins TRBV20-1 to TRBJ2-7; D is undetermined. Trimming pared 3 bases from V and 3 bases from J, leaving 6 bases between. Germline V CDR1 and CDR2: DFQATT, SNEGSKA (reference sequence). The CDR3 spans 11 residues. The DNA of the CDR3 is TGCAGTGCTAGGGGCTACTACGAGCAGTACTTC. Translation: CSARGYYEQYF.

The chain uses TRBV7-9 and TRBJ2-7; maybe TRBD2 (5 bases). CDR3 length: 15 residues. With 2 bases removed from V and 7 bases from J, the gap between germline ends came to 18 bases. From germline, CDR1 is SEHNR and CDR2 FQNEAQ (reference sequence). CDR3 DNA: TGTGCCAGCAGCTTACGTCCAACTGGTTCGGGGGAGCAGTACTTC. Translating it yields CASSLRPTGSGEQYF.

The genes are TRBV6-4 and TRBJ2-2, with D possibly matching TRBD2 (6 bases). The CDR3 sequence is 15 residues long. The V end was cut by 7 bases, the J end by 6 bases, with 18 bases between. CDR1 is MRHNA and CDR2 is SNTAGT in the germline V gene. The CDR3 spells CASTDSGGRAGELFF. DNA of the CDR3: TGTGCCAGCACCGATTCCGGGGGTCGAGCCGGGGAGCTGTTTTTT.

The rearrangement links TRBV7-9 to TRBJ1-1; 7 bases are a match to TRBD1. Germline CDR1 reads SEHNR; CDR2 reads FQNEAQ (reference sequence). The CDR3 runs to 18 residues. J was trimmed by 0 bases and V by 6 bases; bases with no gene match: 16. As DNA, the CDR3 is TGTGCCAGCAGTGAGAGACCGGGACAGCAAGGGATGAACACTGAAGCTTTCTTT. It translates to CASSERPGQQGMNTEAFF. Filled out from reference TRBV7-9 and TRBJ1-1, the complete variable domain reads DTGVSQNPRHKITKRGQNVTFRCDPISEHNRLYWYRQTLGQGPEFLTYFQNEAQLEKSRLLSDRFSAERPKGSFSTLEIQRTEQGDSAMYLCASSERPGQQGMNTEAFFGQGTRLTVV.

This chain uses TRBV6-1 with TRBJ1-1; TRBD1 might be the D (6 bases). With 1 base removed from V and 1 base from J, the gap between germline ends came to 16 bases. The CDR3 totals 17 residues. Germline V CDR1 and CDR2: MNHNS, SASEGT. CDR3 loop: CASSEVAGGSGNTEAFF. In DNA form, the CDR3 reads TGTGCCAGCAGTGAAGTGGCGGGGGGCAGCGGGAACACTGAAGCTTTCTTT.

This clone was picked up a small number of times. Here the CDR3 reads CASSPSAGAVTGELFF. The CDR3 bases are TGTGCCAGCAGTCCCTCGGCGGGGGCGGTCACCGGGGAGCTGTTTTTT. The V and J genes are TRBV27 and TRBJ2-2; perhaps TRBD2 as D (7 bases). V was clipped by 5 bases and J by 4 bases, with 17 bases between them. The germline CDR1 and CDR2 sequences are MNHEY and SMNVEV (reference sequence). The CDR3 is 16 amino acids.

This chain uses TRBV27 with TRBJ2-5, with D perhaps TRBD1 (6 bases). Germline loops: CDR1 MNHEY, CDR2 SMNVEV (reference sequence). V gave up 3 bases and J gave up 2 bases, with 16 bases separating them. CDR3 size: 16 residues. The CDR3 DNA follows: TGTGCCAGCAGTTTTTTAGGGACACTGGAACAAGAGACCCAGTACTTC. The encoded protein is CASSFLGTLEQETQYF.

CDR3 residues: CASSLGGVGNEQFF. The CDR3 DNA follows: TGTGCCAGCAGCTTAGGGGGGGTGGGGAATGAGCAGTTCTTC. The chain recombines TRBV7-3 with TRBJ2-1, with TRBD2 matching over 7 bases. J lost 7 bases, V lost 2 bases, and 5 bases had no gene match. Germline V gene lookup returns CDR1 SGHTA and CDR2 FQGTGA. The CDR3 contains 14 residues.

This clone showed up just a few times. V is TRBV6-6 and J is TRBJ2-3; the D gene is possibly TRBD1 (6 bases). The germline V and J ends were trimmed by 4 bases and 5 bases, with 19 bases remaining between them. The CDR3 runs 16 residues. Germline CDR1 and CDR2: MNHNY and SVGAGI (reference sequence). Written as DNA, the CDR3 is TGTGCCAGCAGTTCTCCCCCGGGACACAAGAAAGATACGCAGTATTTT. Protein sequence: CASSSPPGHKKDTQYF.